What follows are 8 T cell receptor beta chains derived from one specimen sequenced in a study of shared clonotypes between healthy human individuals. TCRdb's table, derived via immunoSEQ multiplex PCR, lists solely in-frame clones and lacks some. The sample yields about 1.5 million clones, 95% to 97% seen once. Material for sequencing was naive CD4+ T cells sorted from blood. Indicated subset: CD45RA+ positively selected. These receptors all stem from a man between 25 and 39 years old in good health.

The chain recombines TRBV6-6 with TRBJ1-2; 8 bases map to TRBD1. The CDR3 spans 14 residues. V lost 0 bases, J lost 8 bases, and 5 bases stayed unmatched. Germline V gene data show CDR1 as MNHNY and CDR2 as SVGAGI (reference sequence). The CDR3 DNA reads TGTGCCAGCAGTTACTCACAGGGGGGAGACGGCTACACCTTC. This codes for CASSYSQGGDGYTF.

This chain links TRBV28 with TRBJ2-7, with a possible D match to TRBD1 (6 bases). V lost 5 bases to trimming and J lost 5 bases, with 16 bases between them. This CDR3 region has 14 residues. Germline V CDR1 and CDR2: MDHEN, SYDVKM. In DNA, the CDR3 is TGTGCCAGCAGTACAGGGCAGGTCATCCACGAGCAGTACTTC. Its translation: CASSTGQVIHEQYF.

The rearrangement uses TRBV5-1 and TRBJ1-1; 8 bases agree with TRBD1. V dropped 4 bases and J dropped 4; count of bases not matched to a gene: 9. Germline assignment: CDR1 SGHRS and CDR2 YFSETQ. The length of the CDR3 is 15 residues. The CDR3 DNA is TGCGCCAGCAGCCTCCGGTCCACAGGGGGCACTGAAGCTTTCTTT. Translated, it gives CASSLRSTGGTEAFF.

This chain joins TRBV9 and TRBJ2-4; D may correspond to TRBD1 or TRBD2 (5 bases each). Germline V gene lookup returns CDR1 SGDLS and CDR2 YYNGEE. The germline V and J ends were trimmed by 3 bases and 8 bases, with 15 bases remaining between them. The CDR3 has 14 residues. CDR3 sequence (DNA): TGTGCCAGCAGCGAACTCCCTTTGGGGGACATTCAGTACTTC. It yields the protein CASSELPLGDIQYF.

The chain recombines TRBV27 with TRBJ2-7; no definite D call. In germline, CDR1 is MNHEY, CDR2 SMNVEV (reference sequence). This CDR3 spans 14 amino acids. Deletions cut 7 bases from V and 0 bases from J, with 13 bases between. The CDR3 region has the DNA TGTGCCAGCACCCCTGTGACTTTCTCCTACGAGCAGTACTTC. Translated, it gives CASTPVTFSYEQYF.

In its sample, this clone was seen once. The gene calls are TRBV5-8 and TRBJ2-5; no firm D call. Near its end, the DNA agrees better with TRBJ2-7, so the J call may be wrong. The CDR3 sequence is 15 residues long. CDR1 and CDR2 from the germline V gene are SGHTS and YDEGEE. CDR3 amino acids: CASSLGPDGSYEQYF. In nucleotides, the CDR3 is TGTGCCAGCAGCTTGGGCCCGGACGGCTCCTACGAGCAGTACTTC.

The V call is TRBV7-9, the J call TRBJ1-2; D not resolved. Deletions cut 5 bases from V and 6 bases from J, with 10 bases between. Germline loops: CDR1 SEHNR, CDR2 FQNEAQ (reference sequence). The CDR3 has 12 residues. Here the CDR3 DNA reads TGTGCCAGCAGCAAACTATCCAATGGCTACACCTTC. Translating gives CASSKLSNGYTF.

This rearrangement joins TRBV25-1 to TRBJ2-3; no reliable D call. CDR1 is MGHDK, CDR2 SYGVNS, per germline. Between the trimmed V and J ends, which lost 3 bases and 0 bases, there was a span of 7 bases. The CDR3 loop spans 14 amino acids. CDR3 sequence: CASSESFSTDTQYF. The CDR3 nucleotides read TGTGCCAGCAGTGAGAGTTTTAGCACAGATACGCAGTATTTT.